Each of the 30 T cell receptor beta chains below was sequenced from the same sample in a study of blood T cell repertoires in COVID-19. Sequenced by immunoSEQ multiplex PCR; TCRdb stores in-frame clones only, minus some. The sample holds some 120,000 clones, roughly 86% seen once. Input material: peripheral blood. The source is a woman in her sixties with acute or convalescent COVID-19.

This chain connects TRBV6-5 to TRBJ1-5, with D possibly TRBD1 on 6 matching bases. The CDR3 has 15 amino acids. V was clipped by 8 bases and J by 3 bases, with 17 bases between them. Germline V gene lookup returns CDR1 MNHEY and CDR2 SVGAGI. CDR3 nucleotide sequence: TGTGCCAGCCGTAAGGACAGATTGTCCAATCAGCCCCAGCATTTT. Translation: CASRKDRLSNQPQHF.

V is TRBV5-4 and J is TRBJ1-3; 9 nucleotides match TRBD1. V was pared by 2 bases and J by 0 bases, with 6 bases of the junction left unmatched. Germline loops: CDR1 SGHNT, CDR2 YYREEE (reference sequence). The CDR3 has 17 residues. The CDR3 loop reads CASSFTGGLSSGNTIYF. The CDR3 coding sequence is TGTGCCAGCAGCTTCACAGGGGGCCTGAGCTCTGGAAACACCATATATTTT.

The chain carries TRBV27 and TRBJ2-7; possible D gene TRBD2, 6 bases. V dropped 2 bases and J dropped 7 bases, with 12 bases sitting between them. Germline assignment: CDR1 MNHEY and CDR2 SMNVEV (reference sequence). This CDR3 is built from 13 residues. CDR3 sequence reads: CASSLGSGGEQYF. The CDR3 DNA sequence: TGTGCCAGCAGTTTAGGGTCCGGGGGTGAGCAGTACTTC.

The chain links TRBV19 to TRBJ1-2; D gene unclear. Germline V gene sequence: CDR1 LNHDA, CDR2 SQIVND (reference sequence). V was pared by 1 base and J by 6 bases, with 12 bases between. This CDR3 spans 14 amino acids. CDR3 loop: CASSIGGIPDGYTF. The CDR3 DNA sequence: TGTGCCAGTAGTATAGGCGGGATTCCGGATGGCTACACCTTC.

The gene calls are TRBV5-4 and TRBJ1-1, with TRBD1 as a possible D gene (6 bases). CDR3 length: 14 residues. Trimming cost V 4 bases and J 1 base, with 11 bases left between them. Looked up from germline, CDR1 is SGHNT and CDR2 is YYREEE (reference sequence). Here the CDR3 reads CASSRDISNTEAFF. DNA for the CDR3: TGTGCCAGCAGCCGGGACATATCGAACACTGAAGCTTTCTTT.

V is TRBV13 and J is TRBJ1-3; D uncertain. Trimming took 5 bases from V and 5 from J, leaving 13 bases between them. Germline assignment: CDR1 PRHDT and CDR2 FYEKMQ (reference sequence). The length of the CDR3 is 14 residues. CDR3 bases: TGTGCCAGCAGCCCTCGTGGGCCCCGAAACACCATATATTTT. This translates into CASSPRGPRNTIYF.

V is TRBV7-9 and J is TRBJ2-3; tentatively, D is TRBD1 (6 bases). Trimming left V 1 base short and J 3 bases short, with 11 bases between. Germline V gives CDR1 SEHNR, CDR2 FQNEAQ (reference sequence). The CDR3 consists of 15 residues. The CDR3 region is CASSLDRVGTDTQYF. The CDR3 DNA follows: TGTGCCAGCAGCTTAGACAGGGTGGGTACAGATACGCAGTATTTT. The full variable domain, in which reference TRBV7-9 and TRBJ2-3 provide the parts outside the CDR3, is DTGVSQNPRHKITKRGQNVTFRCDPISEHNRLYWYRQTLGQGPEFLTYFQNEAQLEKSRLLSDRFSAERPKGSFSTLEIQRTEQGDSAMYLCASSLDRVGTDTQYFGPGTRLTVL.

Here the CDR3 reads CATSDKDTGGALSGYTF. Written as DNA, the CDR3 is TGTGCCACCAGTGACAAAGACACAGGGGGCGCTTTATCTGGCTACACCTTC. The gene calls are TRBV24-1 and TRBJ1-2, with 9 bases lining up with TRBD1. The V gene end was trimmed by 4 bases and the J gene end by 7 bases; junction bases not matched to a gene: 15. The V gene's germline CDR1 is KGHDR and CDR2 SFDVKD. The CDR3 is 17 amino acids.

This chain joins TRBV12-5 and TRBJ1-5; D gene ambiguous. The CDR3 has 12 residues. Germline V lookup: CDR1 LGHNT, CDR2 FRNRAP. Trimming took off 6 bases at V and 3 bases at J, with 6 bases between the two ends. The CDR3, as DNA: TGTGCTAGTGGCCGGGACAATCAGCCCCAGCATTTT. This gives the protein CASGRDNQPQHF.

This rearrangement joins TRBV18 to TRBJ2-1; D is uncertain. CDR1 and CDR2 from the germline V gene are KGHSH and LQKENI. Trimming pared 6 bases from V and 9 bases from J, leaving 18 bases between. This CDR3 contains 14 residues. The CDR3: CASSPSQATGEQFF. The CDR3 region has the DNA TGTGCCAGCTCCCCGAGCCAAGCGACGGGTGAGCAGTTCTTC.

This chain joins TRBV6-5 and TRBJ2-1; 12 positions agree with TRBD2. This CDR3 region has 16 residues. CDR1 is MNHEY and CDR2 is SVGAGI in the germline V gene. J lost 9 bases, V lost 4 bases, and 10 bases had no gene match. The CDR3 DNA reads TGTGCCAGCAGTTTCGACGCTAGCGGGAGGGCGGGTGAGCAGTTCTTC. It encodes CASSFDASGRAGEQFF.

CDR3 amino acids: CASSLDRVATEAFF. The CDR3 DNA is TGTGCCAGCAGCTTAGACAGGGTTGCCACTGAAGCTTTCTTT. The chain links TRBV7-2 to TRBJ1-1, with D perhaps TRBD1 (6 bases). Germline CDR1 reads SGHTA; CDR2 reads FQGNSA. The CDR3 runs 14 residues. V gave up 1 base and J gave up 4 bases, with 10 bases separating them.

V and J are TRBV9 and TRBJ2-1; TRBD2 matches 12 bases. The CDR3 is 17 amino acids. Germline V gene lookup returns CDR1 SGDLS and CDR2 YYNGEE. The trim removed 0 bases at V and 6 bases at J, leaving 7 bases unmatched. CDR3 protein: CASSVGTLAGGSNEQFF. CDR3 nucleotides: TGTGCCAGCAGCGTAGGAACCCTAGCGGGAGGGAGCAATGAGCAGTTCTTC. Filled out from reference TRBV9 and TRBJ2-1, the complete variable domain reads DSGVTQTPKHLITATGQRVTLRCSPRSGDLSVYWYQQSLDQGLQFLIQYYNGEERAKGNILERFSAQQFPDLHSELNLSSLELGDSALYFCASSVGTLAGGSNEQFFGPGTRLTVL.

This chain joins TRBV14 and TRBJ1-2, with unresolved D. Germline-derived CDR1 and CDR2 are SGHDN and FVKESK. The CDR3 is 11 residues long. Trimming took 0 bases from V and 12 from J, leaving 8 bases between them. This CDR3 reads CASSQESKHTF. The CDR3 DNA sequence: TGTGCCAGCAGCCAAGAATCAAAGCACACCTTC.

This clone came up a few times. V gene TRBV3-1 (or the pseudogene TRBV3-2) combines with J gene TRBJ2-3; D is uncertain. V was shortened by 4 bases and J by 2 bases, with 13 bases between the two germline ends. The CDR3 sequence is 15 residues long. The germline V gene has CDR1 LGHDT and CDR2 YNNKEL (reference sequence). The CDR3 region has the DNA TGTGCCAGCAGCCGATCGGTCTTCTCCACAGATACGCAGTATTTT. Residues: CASSRSVFSTDTQYF.

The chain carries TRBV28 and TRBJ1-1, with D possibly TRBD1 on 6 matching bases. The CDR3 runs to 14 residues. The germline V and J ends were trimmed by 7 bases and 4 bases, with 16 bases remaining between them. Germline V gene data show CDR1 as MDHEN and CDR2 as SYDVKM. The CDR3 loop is CASTLPGGRTEAFF. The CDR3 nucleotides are TGTGCCAGCACCCTCCCGGGGGGCCGCACTGAAGCTTTCTTT.

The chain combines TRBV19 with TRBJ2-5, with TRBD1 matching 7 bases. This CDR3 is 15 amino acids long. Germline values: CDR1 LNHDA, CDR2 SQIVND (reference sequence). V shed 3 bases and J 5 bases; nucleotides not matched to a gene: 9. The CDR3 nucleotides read TGTGCCAGTAGTATCCCGGGCAGGGGGTTGGAGACCCAGTACTTC. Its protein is CASSIPGRGLETQYF.

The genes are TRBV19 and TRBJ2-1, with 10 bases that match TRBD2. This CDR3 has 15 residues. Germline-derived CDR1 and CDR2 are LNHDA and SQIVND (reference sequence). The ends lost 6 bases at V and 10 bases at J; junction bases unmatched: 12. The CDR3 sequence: CASRSARELAGEQFF. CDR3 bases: TGTGCCAGTAGAAGCGCTCGAGAACTAGCGGGAGAGCAGTTCTTC.

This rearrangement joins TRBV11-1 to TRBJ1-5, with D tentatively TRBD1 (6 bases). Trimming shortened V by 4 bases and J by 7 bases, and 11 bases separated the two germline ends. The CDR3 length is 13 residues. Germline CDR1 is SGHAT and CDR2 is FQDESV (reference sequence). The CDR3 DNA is TGTGCCAGCAGCTCCAGCAGGGGCCAGCCCCAGCATTTT. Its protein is CASSSSRGQPQHF.

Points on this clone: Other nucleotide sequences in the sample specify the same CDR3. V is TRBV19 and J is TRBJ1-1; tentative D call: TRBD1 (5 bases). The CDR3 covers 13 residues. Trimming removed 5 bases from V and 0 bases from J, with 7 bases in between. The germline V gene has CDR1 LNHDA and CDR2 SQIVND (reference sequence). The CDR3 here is CASSPTVNTEAFF. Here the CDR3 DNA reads TGTGCCAGTAGTCCGACAGTGAACACTGAAGCTTTCTTT.

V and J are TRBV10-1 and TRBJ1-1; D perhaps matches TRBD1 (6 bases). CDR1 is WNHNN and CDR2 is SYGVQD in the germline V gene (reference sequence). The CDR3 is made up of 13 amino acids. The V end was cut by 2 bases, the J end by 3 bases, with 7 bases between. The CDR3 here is CASSENRDTEAFF. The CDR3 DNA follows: TGCGCCAGCAGTGAGAACAGGGACACTGAAGCTTTCTTT.

CDR3 region: CASSLGTDYGYTF. CDR3 nucleotide sequence: TGCGCCAGCAGCTTGGGAACAGACTATGGCTACACCTTC. The J gene is TRBJ1-2, the V gene TRBV5-1; D gene unclear. The CDR3 sequence is 13 residues long. Trimming removed 0 bases from V and 3 bases from J, with 6 bases in between. CDR1 is SGHRS, CDR2 YFSETQ, per germline.

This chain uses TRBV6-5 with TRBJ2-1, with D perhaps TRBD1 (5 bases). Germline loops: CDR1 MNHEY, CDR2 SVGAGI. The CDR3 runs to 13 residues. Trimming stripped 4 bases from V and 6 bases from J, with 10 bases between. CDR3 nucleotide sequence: TGTGCCAGCAGTTGGGGCAGCGTCAATGAGCAGTTCTTC. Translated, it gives CASSWGSVNEQFF.

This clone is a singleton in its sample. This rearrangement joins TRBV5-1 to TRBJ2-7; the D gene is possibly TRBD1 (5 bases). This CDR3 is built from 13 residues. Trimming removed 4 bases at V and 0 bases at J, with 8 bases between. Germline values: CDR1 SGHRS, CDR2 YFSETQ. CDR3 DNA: TGCGCCAGCAGCCCCACAGGCTCCTACGAGCAGTACGTC. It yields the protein CASSPTGSYEQYV.

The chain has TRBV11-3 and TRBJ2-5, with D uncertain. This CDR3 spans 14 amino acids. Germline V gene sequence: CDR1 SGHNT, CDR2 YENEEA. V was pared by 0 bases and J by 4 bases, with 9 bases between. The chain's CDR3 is CASSLDPSGETQYF. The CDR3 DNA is TGTGCCAGCAGCTTAGATCCGTCGGGAGAGACCCAGTACTTC.

Written as DNA, the CDR3 is TGTGCCAGCAGTTATATGGACAGGCCAGATACGCAGTATTTT. Protein sequence: CASSYMDRPDTQYF. The chain carries TRBV28 and TRBJ2-3; 7 nucleotides line up with TRBD1. After removal of 4 bases from V and 4 bases from J, the junction contained 5 bases not matched to a gene. Germline CDR1 reads MDHEN; CDR2 reads SYDVKM. CDR3 length equals 14 residues.

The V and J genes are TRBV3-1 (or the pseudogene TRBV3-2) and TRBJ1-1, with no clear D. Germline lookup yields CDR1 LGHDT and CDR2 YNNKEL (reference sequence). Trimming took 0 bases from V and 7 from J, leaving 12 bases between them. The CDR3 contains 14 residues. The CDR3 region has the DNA TGTGCCAGCAGCCAAGAGGCCTTCTCGGGTGAAGCTTTCTTT. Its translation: CASSQEAFSGEAFF.

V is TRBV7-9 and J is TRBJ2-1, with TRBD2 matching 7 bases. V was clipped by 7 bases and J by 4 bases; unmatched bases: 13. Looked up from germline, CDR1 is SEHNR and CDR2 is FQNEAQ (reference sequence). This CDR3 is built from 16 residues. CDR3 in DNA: TGTGCCAGCACCGTGGACGGGAGGTTCGGATACAATGAGCAGTTCTTC. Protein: CASTVDGRFGYNEQFF.

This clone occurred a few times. CDR3 DNA sequence: TGTGCCAGCAGTTTGGGGGGTAATTCACCCCTCCACTTT. Its translation is CASSLGGNSPLHF. J is TRBJ1-6 and V is TRBV12-3 or TRBV12-4; D may be TRBD1 (5 bases). Trimming took off 3 bases at V and 6 bases at J, with 6 bases between the two ends. The CDR3 length is 13 residues.

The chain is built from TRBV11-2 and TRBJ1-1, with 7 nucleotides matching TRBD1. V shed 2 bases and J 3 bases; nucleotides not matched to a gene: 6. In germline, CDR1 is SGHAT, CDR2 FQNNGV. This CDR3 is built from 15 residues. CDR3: CASSLSFTGDTEAFF. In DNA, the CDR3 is TGTGCCAGCAGCTTATCCTTTACAGGGGACACTGAAGCTTTCTTT. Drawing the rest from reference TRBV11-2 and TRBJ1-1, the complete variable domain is EAGVAQSPRYKIIEKRQSVAFWCNPISGHATLYWYQQILGQGPKLLIQFQNNGVVDDSQLPKDRFSAERLKGVDSTLKIQPAKLEDSAVYLCASSLSFTGDTEAFFGQGTRLTVV.